This T cell receptor beta chain was sequenced for a study of blood T cells in healthy people across ages. Study-wide points: Percentage of naive T cells showed a strong correlation with TCR beta diversity. The authors considered diversity estimates from one million T cells to be underestimates. Donor CMV status was unknown, possibly confounding expanded clonotype changes.

Points on this clonotype: Its target is unknown.

The trim removed 2 bases at V and 2 bases at J, leaving 2 bases unmatched. Germline V lookup: CDR1 SGHTA, CDR2 FQGNSA. This CDR3 comprises 16 residues. For the second PCR, which ran for about 6 to 11 cycles, a sample-barcoded 5' primer and a J-beta primer mix were used. TCRdb called the 5' RACE reads again in MiXCR, with one record for every CDR3 protein. Of 1,500,000 or so distinct CDR3 sequences in the sample, approximately 43% are singletons; the top ten hold about 4.1%. The chain is built from TRBV7-2 and TRBJ1-3; 11 nucleotides agree with TRBD1. This TCR came from a woman younger than 30 in good health. The sample consisted of blood. The CDR3 DNA reads as TGTGCCAGCAGCTTAAGGGGACAGGGGGCTGGAAACACCATATATTTT. Translating gives CASSLRGQGAGNTIYF. Looking up the rest from reference TRBV7-2 and TRBJ1-3 gives the full variable domain: GAGVSQSPSNKVTEKGKDVELRCDPISGHTALYWYRQSLGQGLEFLIYFQGNSAPDKSGLPSDRFSAERTGGSVSTLTIQRTQQEDSAVYLCASSLRGQGAGNTIYFGEGSWLTVV.